The 11 T cell receptor beta chains below come from one sample, sequenced in a study of shared clonotypes between healthy human individuals. Sequencing used immunoSEQ multiplex PCR; TCRdb keeps in-frame clones, though not all of them. The table lists 1.6 million or so clones, around 98.5% of them singletons. The sequencing input was naive CD4+ T cells sorted from blood. As for subset: CD45RA+ positively selected. Receptors were obtained from a young man in good health.

This clone was detected once. The chain uses TRBV19 and TRBJ2-7; TRBD2 matches 13 bases. The CDR3 is 19 residues long. The J segment lost 0 bases and the V segment lost 5 bases, leaving 13 bases of the junction unmatched. CDR1 LNHDA and CDR2 SQIVND come from the germline V gene (reference sequence). The CDR3 DNA follows: TGTGCCAGTAGTCCAACGAAACTAGCGGGAGGGACGAGCTCCTACGAGCAGTACTTC. The encoded protein is CASSPTKLAGGTSSYEQYF. The full variable domain, completed using reference TRBV19 and TRBJ2-7, is DGGITQSPKYLFRKEGQNVTLSCEQNLNHDAMYWYRQDPGQGLRLIYYSQIVNDFQKGDIAEGYSVSREKKESFPLTVTSAQKNPTAFYLCASSPTKLAGGTSSYEQYFGPGTRLTVT.

The chain combines TRBV2 with TRBJ1-1, with D hard to call. Trimming stripped 6 bases from V and 11 bases from J, with 10 bases between. The CDR3 is 10 residues long. Germline lookup yields CDR1 SNHLY and CDR2 FYNNEI. The CDR3 DNA reads as TGTGCCAGCAGCCGGGAAGTGGCTTTCTTT. This encodes CASSREVAFF.

The gene calls are TRBV5-1 and TRBJ2-1, with 11 bases fitting TRBD2. Germline CDR1 and CDR2: SGHRS and YFSETQ. The length of the CDR3 is 22 residues. The V and J ends lost 0 bases and 2 bases, in that order; junction bases with no gene match: 19. Written as DNA, the CDR3 is TGCGCCAGCAGCTTGGTTGGGGGACTAGCGGCCAACTCGCCACGCGCCTACAATGAGCAGTTCTTC. This sequence encodes CASSLVGGLAANSPRAYNEQFF. Looking up the rest from reference TRBV5-1 and TRBJ2-1 gives the full variable domain: KAGVTQTPRYLIKTRGQQVTLSCSPISGHRSVSWYQQTPGQGLQFLFEYFSETQRNKGNFPGRFSGRQFSNSRSEMNVSTLELGDSALYLCASSLVGGLAANSPRAYNEQFFGPGTRLTVL.

A remark on this clone: Other nucleotide sequences from this sample produce the same CDR3. This sequence joins TRBV5-1 and TRBJ2-7; D may be TRBD1 (5 bases). The CDR3 has 14 residues. V was cut by 0 bases and J by 2 bases, with 9 bases left in between. Germline V gives CDR1 SGHRS, CDR2 YFSETQ. The CDR3 spells CASSLVQGTYEQYF. CDR3 sequence (DNA): TGCGCCAGCAGCTTGGTTCAGGGAACCTACGAGCAGTACTTC.

J is TRBJ2-7 and V is TRBV6-5, with TRBD1 matching over 9 bases. The CDR3 has 15 residues. V was clipped by 6 bases and J by 2 bases; unmatched bases: 8. Germline loops: CDR1 MNHEY, CDR2 SVGAGI. The DNA for the CDR3 is TGTGCCAGCAGCACGGAACAGGGGGCGGCCTACGAGCAGTACTTC. Amino acids: CASSTEQGAAYEQYF.

This sequence joins TRBV30 and TRBJ1-4, with D hard to call. The germline CDR1 and CDR2 sequences are GTSNPN and SVGIG (reference sequence). This CDR3 spans 14 amino acids. Trimming removed 1 base from V and 4 bases from J, with 10 bases in between. The CDR3 region is CAWSEEQLNEKLFF. The CDR3 region has the DNA TGTGCCTGGAGTGAGGAACAGCTTAATGAAAAACTGTTTTTT. Full variable domain (outside the CDR3, taken from reference TRBV30 and TRBJ1-4): SQTIHQWPATLVQPVGSPLSLECTVEGTSNPNLYWYRQAAGRGLQLLFYSVGIGQISSEVPQNLSASRPQDRQFILSSKKLLLSDSGFYLCAWSEEQLNEKLFFGSGTQLSVL.

The chain joins TRBV6-1 to TRBJ2-7; 7 bases line up with TRBD2. Germline trimming cut 0 bases from V and 4 bases from J; bases unmatched to any gene: 9. Germline V gives CDR1 MNHNS, CDR2 SASEGT. The CDR3 runs 16 residues. The CDR3 bases are TGTGCCAGCAGTGAAGCGCACGGGAGGACGTTTTACGAGCAGTACTTC. Translated: CASSEAHGRTFYEQYF.

The chain links TRBV15 to TRBJ2-2, with 11 bases that match TRBD1. This CDR3 has 17 residues. CDR1 LNHNV and CDR2 YYDKDF come from the germline V gene (reference sequence). The V gene end was trimmed by 0 bases and the J gene end by 9 bases; junction bases not matched to a gene: 9. The CDR3 loop is CATSRDKGTGGRRELFF. As DNA, the CDR3 is TGTGCCACCAGCAGAGATAAGGGGACAGGGGGTCGACGGGAGCTGTTTTTT.

This chain connects TRBV9 to TRBJ2-5; 7 bases are shared with TRBD1. CDR3 length equals 16 residues. CDR1 and CDR2 (germline): SGDLS, YYNGEE. V gave up 0 bases and J gave up 5 bases; unmatched junction bases: 10. DNA for the CDR3: TGTGCCAGCAGCGTAGCTGGGCAGGGGGTCTTGGAGACCCAGTACTTC. Its translation: CASSVAGQGVLETQYF.

The chain combines TRBV29-1 with TRBJ1-2; perhaps TRBD1 as D (5 bases). CDR3 length: 13 residues. V was cut by 6 bases and J by 7 bases, with 18 bases left in between. The V gene's germline CDR1 is SQVTM and CDR2 ANQGSEA. This chain's CDR3 is CSVGTRLSRGYTF. The CDR3 coding sequence is TGCAGCGTCGGGACCCGGTTAAGTCGTGGCTACACCTTC.

This chain connects TRBV6-1 to TRBJ1-5; no clear D. V was pared by 5 bases and J by 0 bases, with 11 bases between. Germline loops: CDR1 MNHNS, CDR2 SASEGT. This CDR3 comprises 15 residues. CDR3 sequence: CASSTIRNSNQPQHF. DNA of the CDR3: TGTGCCAGCAGTACAATCAGAAATAGCAATCAGCCCCAGCATTTT.